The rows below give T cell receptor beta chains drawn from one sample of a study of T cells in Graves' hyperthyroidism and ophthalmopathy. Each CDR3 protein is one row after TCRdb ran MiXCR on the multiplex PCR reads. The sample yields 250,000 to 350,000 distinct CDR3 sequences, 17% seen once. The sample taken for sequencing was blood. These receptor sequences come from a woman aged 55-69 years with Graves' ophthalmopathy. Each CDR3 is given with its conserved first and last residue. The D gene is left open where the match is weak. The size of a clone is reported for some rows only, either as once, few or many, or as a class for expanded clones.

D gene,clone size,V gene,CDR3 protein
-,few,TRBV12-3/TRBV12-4,CASSPDWIRQATKNIQYF
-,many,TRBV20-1,CSARRDWNTEAFF
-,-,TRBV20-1,CSARDPRAYGYTF
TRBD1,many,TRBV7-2,CASSQPSGTGVGNEQFF
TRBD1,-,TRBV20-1,CSARKTGPYGYTF
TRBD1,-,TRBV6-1,CASSTPGQGAKEQYF
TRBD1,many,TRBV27,CASSLGIGTGLYGYTF
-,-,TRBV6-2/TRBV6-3,CASSDSYTGELFF
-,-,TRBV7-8,CASRPRTPLLSGANVLTF
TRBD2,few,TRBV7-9,CASSSGTRIDTQYF
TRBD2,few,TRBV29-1,CSVERGAGYETQYF
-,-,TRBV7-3,CASSLSSEDYGYTF
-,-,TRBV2,CASSFFPANYGYTF
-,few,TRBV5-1,CASSLGAGFTGGYTF
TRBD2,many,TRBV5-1,CASSKTSGSYTDTQYF
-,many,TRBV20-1,CSARGISTGRQETQYF
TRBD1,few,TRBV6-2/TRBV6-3,CASSARTGDHTGELFF
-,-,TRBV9,CASSGHQGEAVETQYF
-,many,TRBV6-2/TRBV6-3,CASSLHAGNYGYTF
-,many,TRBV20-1,CSARDWRGGTDTQYF
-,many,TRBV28,CASSLLGRQSYNEQFF
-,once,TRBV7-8,CASSSWTVVGQYF
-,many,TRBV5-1,CASRPAAMTDTQYF
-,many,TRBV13,CASSSDSYGDTQYF
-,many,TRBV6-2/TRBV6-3,CASSPAGANVLTF
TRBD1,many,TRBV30,CAWSATGVLAFF
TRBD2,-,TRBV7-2,CASSLTSGSPDTQYF
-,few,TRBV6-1,CASRPGGPNSPLHF
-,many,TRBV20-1,CSRLGASTDTQYF
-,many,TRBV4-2,CASSQAYGNNEQFF
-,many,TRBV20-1,CSASGRDEQFF
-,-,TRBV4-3,CASSQDRHYSYEQYF
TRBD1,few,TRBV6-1,CASRQGPYTEAFF
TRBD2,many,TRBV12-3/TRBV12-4,CASSSSTSGPSDTQYF
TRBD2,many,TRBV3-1,CASSYRLAGGNNEQFF
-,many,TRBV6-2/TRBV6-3,CASSPYVRRSTDTQYF
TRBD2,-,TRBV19,CASRRLAGFSTDTQYF
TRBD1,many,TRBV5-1,CASSLEQGMTGNTIYF
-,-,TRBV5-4,CASSLVSNVRPDTQYF
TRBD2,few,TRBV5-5,CASSLGLAGASSYNEQFF
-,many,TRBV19,CASSMNTSPEAFF
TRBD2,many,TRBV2,CASRASGDTGELFF
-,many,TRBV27,CASSFREDTEAFF
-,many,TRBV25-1,CASSEYRDSYNEQFF
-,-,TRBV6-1,CASKKSTNSPLHF
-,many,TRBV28,CASSFKWGGGYTF
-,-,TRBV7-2,CASSRGADTQYF
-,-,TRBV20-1,CSARAPSTNEKLFF
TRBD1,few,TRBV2,CASRPRQGARETQYF
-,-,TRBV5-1,CASSLRVVAGELFF